This paragraph covers one T cell receptor (beta chain) sequence. What it recognizes is unknown. The data are from a study of T-cell reconstitution after alpha-beta-depleted transplantation in children. Regarding the study as a whole: Elevated TCRbeta diversity at day 60 was traced, in some patients, to surviving recipient T cells and thymic progenitors. Once a year had passed after transplant, T-cell counts and diversity came mostly from newly produced T cells. Several hundred expanded graft clones reportedly supplied alpha-beta T cells about two months after transplant.

This CDR3 is 11 amino acids long. Trimming removed 4 bases from V and 6 bases from J, with 9 bases in between. Germline assignment: CDR1 SQVTM and CDR2 ANQGSEA. The authors prepared the TCRbeta library with unique molecular identifiers. Each CDR3 protein is one row after TCRdb ran MiXCR on the PCR reads. This table holds some 550,000 distinct CDR3 sequences, about 21% found once. This receptor was taken from a boy under three years old who had a stem cell transplant for acute myeloid leukemia, so the T cells may come from the graft donor. This chain uses TRBV29-1 with TRBJ1-2, with a weak D call TRBD1 (5 bases). The specimen was PBMCs, mostly from graft donor cells, collected 360 days after TCRalphabeta/CD19-depleted stem cell transplant. CDR3 nucleotides: TGCAGCGTTGGAGGGACCGATGGCTACACCTTC. Residues: CSVGGTDGYTF. The entire variable domain, with the rest obtained from reference TRBV29-1 and TRBJ1-2, is as follows: SAVISQKPSRDICQRGTSLTIQCQVDSQVTMMFWYRQQPGQSLTLIATANQGSEATYESGFVIDKFPISRPNLTFSTLTVSNMSPEDSSIYLCSVGGTDGYTFGSGTRLTVV.